This T cell receptor (beta chain) was sequenced during a study of cytotoxic CD8 clonotypes in ibrutinib-treated CLL. Study details: Patients attained some 25 partial and 2 complete responses; at median around 5.5 years, around 15 remained remitted while about twelve progressed. Averaging across samples gave about 230,000 productive templates and over 85,000 productive rearrangements.

This CDR3 is built from 13 residues. The V and J ends lost 0 bases and 6 bases, in that order; junction bases with no gene match: 1. CDR1 GTSNPN and CDR2 SVGIG come from the germline V gene (reference sequence). Clones were sequenced by immunoSEQ multiplex PCR, and TCRdb holds only the in-frame ones, with some missing. The repertoire holds about 310,000 clones, with roughly 79% as singletons. The sequence was obtained from a human donor with chronic lymphocytic leukemia. The rearrangement uses TRBV30 and TRBJ2-3; 9 bases are a match to TRBD2. This specimen was PBMCs, taken before ibrutinib treatment. The chain's CDR3 is CAWSVLAGDTQYF. Here the CDR3 DNA reads TGTGCCTGGAGTGTCCTAGCGGGGGATACGCAGTATTTT.